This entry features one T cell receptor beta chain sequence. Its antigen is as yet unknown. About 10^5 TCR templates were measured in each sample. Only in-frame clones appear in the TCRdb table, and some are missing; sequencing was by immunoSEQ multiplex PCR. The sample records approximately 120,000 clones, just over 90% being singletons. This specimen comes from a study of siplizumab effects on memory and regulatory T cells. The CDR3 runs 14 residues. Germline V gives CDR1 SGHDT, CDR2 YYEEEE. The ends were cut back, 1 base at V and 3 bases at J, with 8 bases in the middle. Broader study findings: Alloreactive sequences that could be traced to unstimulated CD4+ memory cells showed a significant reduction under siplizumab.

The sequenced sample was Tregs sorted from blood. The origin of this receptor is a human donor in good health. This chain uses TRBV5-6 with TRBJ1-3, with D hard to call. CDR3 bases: TGTGCCAGCAGCTTGAGAGGGTTTGGAAACACCATATATTTT. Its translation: CASSLRGFGNTIYF.